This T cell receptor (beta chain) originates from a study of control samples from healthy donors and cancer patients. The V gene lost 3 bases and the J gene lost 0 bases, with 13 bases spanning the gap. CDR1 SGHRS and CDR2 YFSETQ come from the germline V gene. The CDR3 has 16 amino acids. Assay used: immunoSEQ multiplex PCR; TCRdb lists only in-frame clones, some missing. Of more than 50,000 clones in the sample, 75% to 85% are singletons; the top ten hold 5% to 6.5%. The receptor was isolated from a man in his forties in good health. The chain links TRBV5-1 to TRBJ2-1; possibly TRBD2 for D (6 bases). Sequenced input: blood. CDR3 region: CASSSLAVSSYNEQFF. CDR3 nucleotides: TGCGCCAGCAGCTCCTTAGCGGTGAGCTCCTACAATGAGCAGTTCTTC.